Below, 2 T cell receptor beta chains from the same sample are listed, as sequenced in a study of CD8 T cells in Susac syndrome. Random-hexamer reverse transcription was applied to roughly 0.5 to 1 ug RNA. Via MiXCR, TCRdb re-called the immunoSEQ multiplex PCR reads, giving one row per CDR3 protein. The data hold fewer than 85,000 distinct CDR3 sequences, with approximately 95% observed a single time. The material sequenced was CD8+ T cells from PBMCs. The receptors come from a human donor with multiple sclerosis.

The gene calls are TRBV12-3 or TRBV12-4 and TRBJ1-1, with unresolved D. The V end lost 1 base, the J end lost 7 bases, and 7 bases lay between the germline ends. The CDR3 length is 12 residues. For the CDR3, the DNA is TGTGCCAGCAGTTTAGGGCAGTATGAAGCTTTCTTT. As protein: CASSLGQYEAFF.

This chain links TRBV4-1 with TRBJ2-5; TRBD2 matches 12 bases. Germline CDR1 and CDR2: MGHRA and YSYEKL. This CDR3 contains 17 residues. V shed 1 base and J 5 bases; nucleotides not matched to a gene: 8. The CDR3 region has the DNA TGCGCCAGCAGCCAAGGACTAGCGGGGGTTTTTACGGAGACCCAGTACTTC. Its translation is CASSQGLAGVFTETQYF.